Presented here are 16 T cell receptor beta chains from one specimen sequenced in a study of T cell responses to AZD1222 COVID-19 vaccine. Some clones are missing from TCRdb's copy, which holds only in-frame ones; the method was immunoSEQ multiplex PCR. The sample contains about 130,000 clones, 94% of which appear only once. Sequences were derived from peripheral blood, sampled on day 0 of AZD1222 vaccination. The receptors here all came from an adult in good health.

The chain couples TRBV6-5 to TRBJ1-3; 7 nucleotides match TRBD1. CDR3 size: 15 residues. Germline lookup yields CDR1 MNHEY and CDR2 SVGAGI. V trimming: 6 bases; J trimming: 0 bases; junction bases outside the gene matches: 5. This chain's CDR3 is CASRLGQVSGNTIYF. The CDR3 nucleotides read TGTGCCAGCAGGCTAGGACAGGTCTCTGGAAACACCATATATTTT.

This clone was detected only once. The chain combines TRBV6-2 or TRBV6-3 with TRBJ2-1; possibly TRBD1 or TRBD2 for D (5 bases each). Trimming stripped 0 bases from V and 10 bases from J, with 7 bases between. The germline V gene encodes CDR1 MNHEY and CDR2 SVGEGT. The CDR3 has 12 residues. CDR3 in DNA: TGTGCCAGCAGTTACTCGAGGGACGAGCAGTTCTTC. Translating gives CASSYSRDEQFF.

The chain recombines TRBV11-3 with TRBJ2-2; D is perhaps TRBD1 (6 bases). The CDR3 has 15 residues. CDR1 SGHNT and CDR2 YENEEA come from the germline V gene. Trimming stripped 1 base from V and 6 bases from J, with 12 bases between. The CDR3 bases are TGTGCCAGCAGCTTAGGGTACAGGGTTTCCGGGGAGCTGTTTTTT. Protein sequence: CASSLGYRVSGELFF.

The chain is built from TRBV7-9 and TRBJ1-2; no clear D gene. In germline, CDR1 is SEHNR, CDR2 FQNEAQ (reference sequence). The CDR3 has 14 amino acids. Trimming cost V 0 bases and J 4 bases, with 9 bases left between them. The CDR3 sequence is CASSLARGGYGYTF. Here the CDR3 DNA reads TGTGCCAGCAGCTTAGCTCGGGGAGGCTATGGCTACACCTTC.

V and J are TRBV19 and TRBJ1-1; D unresolved. The CDR3 consists of 13 residues. The V and J ends lost 6 bases and 1 base respectively, with 9 bases between them. Germline assignment: CDR1 LNHDA and CDR2 SQIVND (reference sequence). The CDR3 region is CASRSRRNTEAFF. For the CDR3, the DNA is TGTGCCAGTAGGAGCAGGAGGAACACTGAAGCTTTCTTT.

This chain joins TRBV11-2 and TRBJ1-5; D is unclear. Germline-derived CDR1 and CDR2 are SGHAT and FQNNGV. Trimming stripped 5 bases from V and 7 bases from J, with 12 bases between. CDR3 size: 13 residues. CDR3 loop: CASSPRAEQPQHF. The CDR3 bases are TGTGCCAGCAGCCCTAGGGCTGAACAGCCCCAGCATTTT. The full variable domain, rest sourced from reference TRBV11-2 and TRBJ1-5, is EAGVAQSPRYKIIEKRQSVAFWCNPISGHATLYWYQQILGQGPKLLIQFQNNGVVDDSQLPKDRFSAERLKGVDSTLKIQPAKLEDSAVYLCASSPRAEQPQHFGDGTRLSIL.

The chain is built from TRBV7-9 and TRBJ2-1; 10 positions agree with TRBD1. CDR1 and CDR2 (germline): SEHNR, FQNEAQ (reference sequence). The CDR3 covers 16 residues. V lost 6 bases and J lost 0; bases outside the gene matches: 5. The CDR3 spells CASRGTGASSYNEQFF. In nucleotides, the CDR3 is TGTGCCAGCAGGGGGACAGGGGCCAGCTCCTACAATGAGCAGTTCTTC.

The chain is built from TRBV24-1 and TRBJ1-5, with D unresolved. There are 17 residues in the CDR3. Germline V CDR1 and CDR2: KGHDR, SFDVKD. Trimming took off 9 bases at V and 0 bases at J, with 20 bases between the two ends. The CDR3, as DNA: TGTGCCACCGCCGGATTTGGTCGAGCCTATAGCAATCAGCCCCAGCATTTT. Its translation is CATAGFGRAYSNQPQHF.

Comments on this clone: Other DNA sequences in this sample translate to the same CDR3. The chain uses TRBV5-1 and TRBJ2-1; 7 nucleotides line up with TRBD2. The CDR3 totals 14 residues. CDR1 SGHRS and CDR2 YFSETQ come from the germline V gene. The trim removed 0 bases at V and 4 bases at J, leaving 1 base unmatched. Here the CDR3 DNA reads TGCGCCAGCAGCTTGGGGGACTATTACAATGAGCAGTTCTTC. This encodes CASSLGDYYNEQFF.

This chain connects TRBV30 to TRBJ1-1, with 7 bases matching TRBD1. Looked up from germline, CDR1 is GTSNPN and CDR2 is SVGIG (reference sequence). CDR3 length: 14 residues. V lost 2 bases to trimming and J lost 1 base; unmatched junction nucleotides: 4. The CDR3 DNA sequence: TGTGCCTGGAGTCCCGGGACAGAGAACACTGAAGCTTTCTTT. This encodes CAWSPGTENTEAFF.

This clone appeared a single time. The J gene is TRBJ2-7, the V gene TRBV27; TRBD2 matches at 13 bases. Germline CDR1 MNHEY, CDR2 SMNVEV (reference sequence). J lost 2 bases, V lost 5 bases, and 3 bases had no gene match. The CDR3 has 15 residues. This chain's CDR3 is CASSLTSGRAYEQYF. The CDR3 nucleotides read TGTGCCAGCAGTCTTACTAGCGGGAGGGCCTACGAGCAGTACTTC.

The CDR3 region has the DNA TGTGCCAGCAGCGGAGTTACCTACCTGGGACTAGCGGGAAGAGAGACCCAGTACTTC. This translates into CASSGVTYLGLAGRETQYF. The chain is built from TRBV3-1 (or the pseudogene TRBV3-2) and TRBJ2-5; 13 nucleotides align to TRBD2. V lost 5 bases, J lost 4 bases, and 16 bases stayed unmatched. The CDR3 covers 19 residues. CDR1 is LGHDT, CDR2 YNNKEL, per germline (reference sequence).

The J gene is TRBJ2-7, the V gene TRBV7-6; TRBD2 is a possible D gene (6 bases). V lost 5 bases to trimming and J lost 7 bases, with 15 bases between them. Germline-derived CDR1 and CDR2 are SGHVS and FNYEAQ. The CDR3 is made up of 13 amino acids. The CDR3 spells CASSAGPRREQYF. CDR3 sequence (DNA): TGTGCCAGCAGCGCGGGGCCAAGGCGGGAGCAGTACTTC.

The chain is built from TRBV7-2 and TRBJ2-1; TRBD2 matches 15 bases. V shed 6 bases, J shed 7 bases, and the junction held 7 bases outside the gene matches. The germline CDR1 and CDR2 sequences are SGHTA and FQGNSA. This CDR3 contains 16 residues. The CDR3 reads CASRPGLAGGGNEQFF. The CDR3 region has the DNA TGTGCCAGCAGACCGGGACTAGCGGGAGGCGGGAATGAGCAGTTCTTC.

The chain joins TRBV28 to TRBJ1-2, with D maybe TRBD1 (6 bases). The V gene's germline CDR1 is MDHEN and CDR2 SYDVKM. V lost 8 bases, J lost 4 bases, and 14 bases lay in between. This CDR3 has 13 residues. This CDR3 reads CASLGTRVYGYTF. The CDR3 region has the DNA TGTGCCAGCCTCGGGACAAGGGTCTATGGCTACACCTTC.

This rearrangement joins TRBV13 to TRBJ2-7, with unresolved D. Germline lookup yields CDR1 PRHDT and CDR2 FYEKMQ (reference sequence). This CDR3 region has 13 residues. V lost 5 bases, J lost 3 bases, and 11 bases lay in between. The CDR3 nucleotides are TGTGCCAGCAGCGGCCCGGAGATCTACGAGCAGTACTTC. Protein sequence: CASSGPEIYEQYF.